This TCR beta chain was captured in a study of PD-1 blockade in classical Hodgkin lymphoma. Overall study context: Nivolumab 3 mg/kg was given intravenously every 2 weeks.

The repertoire was sequenced with immunoSEQ multiplex PCR; TCRdb's copy has only in-frame clones and lacks some. The data show about 20,000 clones, 84% seen once. Trimming cost V 3 bases and J 1 base, with 3 bases left between them. CDR1 is SGHVS, CDR2 FNYEAQ, per germline. This CDR3 comprises 12 residues. Noted time point: cycle 4 day 1 (C4D1), after 5 to 7 weeks of nivolumab. Each of the patients experienced relapse following autologous stem cell transplantation, and their brentuximab vedotin exposure differed. Thawed PBMCs supplied CD8+ T cells via magnetic negative selection. This clone was detected only a few times. Antigen: not known. Study-wide findings and caveats: Whereas CD4+ TCR diversity had risen significantly by C4D1, CD8+ TCR diversity had not. Complete responders showed a baseline diversity that resembled the diversity of newly diagnosed patients. Newly diagnosed patients had baseline TCR diversity that was reportedly lower than that of healthy donors.

The TCR comes from a human donor with classical Hodgkin lymphoma. Sequenced here: CD8+ T cells from blood, sampled before the fourth cycle of nivolumab. The chain is built from TRBV7-6 and TRBJ1-1; D is unresolved. The CDR3 bases are TGTGCCAGCAGCTTTGGGAACACTGAAGCTTTCTTT. Its protein is CASSFGNTEAFF.